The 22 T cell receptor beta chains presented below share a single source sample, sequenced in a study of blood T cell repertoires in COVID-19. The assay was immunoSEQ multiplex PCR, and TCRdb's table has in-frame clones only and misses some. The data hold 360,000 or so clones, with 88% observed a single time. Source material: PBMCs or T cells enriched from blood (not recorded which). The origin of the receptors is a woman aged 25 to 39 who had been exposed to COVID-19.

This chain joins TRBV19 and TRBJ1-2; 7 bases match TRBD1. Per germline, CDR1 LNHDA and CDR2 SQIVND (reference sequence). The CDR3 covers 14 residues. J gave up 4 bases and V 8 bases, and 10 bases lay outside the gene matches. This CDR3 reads CASDGQAGTYGYTF. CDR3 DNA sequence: TGTGCCAGTGACGGACAGGCGGGAACCTATGGCTACACCTTC. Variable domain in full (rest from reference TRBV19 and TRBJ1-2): DGGITQSPKYLFRKEGQNVTLSCEQNLNHDAMYWYRQDPGQGLRLIYYSQIVNDFQKGDIAEGYSVSREKKESFPLTVTSAQKNPTAFYLCASDGQAGTYGYTFGSGTRLTVV.

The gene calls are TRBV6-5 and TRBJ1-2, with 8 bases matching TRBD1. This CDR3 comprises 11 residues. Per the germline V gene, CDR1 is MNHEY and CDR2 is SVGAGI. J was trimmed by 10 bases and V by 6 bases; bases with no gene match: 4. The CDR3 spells CASSQGQAYTF. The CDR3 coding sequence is TGTGCCAGCAGCCAGGGACAGGCCTACACCTTC.

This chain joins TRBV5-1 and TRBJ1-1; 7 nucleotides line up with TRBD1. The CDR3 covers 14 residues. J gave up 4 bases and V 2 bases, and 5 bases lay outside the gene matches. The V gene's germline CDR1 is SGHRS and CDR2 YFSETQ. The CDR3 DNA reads TGCGCCAGCAGCTTAGGCCCAGGGGGCACTGAAGCTTTCTTT. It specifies CASSLGPGGTEAFF.

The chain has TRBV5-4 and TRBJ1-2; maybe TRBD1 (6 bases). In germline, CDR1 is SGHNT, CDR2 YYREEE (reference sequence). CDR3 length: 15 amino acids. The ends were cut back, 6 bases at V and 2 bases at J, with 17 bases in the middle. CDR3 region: CASTYPRGPNYGYTF. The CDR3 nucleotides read TGTGCCAGCACCTACCCCAGGGGCCCCAACTATGGCTACACCTTC.

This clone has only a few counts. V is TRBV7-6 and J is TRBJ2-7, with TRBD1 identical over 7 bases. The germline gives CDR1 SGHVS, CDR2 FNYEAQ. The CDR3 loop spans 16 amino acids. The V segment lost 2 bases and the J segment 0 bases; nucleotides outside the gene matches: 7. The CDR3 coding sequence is TGTGCCAGCAGCTTACCCCTACAGGGGACCTCCTACGAGCAGTACTTC. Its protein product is CASSLPLQGTSYEQYF.

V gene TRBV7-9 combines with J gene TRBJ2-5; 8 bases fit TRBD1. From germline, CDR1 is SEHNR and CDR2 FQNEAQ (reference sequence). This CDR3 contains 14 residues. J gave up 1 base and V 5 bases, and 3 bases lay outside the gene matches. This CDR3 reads CASSPGQGQETQYF. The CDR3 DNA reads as TGTGCCAGCAGCCCCGGACAGGGCCAAGAGACCCAGTACTTC.

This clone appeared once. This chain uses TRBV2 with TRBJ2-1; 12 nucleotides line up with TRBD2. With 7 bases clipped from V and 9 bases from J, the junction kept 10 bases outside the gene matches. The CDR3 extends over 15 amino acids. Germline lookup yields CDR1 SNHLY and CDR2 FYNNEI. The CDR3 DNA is TGTGCCAGCACGAACCGACTAGCGGGAGCTCGTGAGCAGTTCTTC. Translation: CASTNRLAGAREQFF.

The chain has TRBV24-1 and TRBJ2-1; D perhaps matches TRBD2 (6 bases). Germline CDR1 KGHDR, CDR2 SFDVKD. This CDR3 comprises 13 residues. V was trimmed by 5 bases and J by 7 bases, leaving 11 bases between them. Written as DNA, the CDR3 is TGTGCCACCAGTGTAACCGCGGGAAATGAGCAGTTCTTC. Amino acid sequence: CATSVTAGNEQFF.

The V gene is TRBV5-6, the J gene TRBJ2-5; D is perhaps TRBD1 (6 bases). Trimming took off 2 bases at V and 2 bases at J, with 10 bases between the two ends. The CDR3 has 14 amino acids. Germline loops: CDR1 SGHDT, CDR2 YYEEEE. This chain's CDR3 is CASSFGQNQETQYF. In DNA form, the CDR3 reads TGTGCCAGCAGCTTCGGACAGAATCAAGAGACCCAGTACTTC.

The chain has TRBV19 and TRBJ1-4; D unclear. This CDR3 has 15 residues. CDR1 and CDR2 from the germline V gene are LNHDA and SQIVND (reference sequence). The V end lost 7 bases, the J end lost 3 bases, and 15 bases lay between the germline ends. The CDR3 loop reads CASTPSGGPNEKLFF. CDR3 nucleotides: TGTGCCAGTACCCCCTCGGGAGGGCCTAATGAAAAACTGTTTTTT.

CDR3 DNA sequence: TGTGCCAGCAGTTTTCGGGTCGACAGCTTCTACGAGCAGTACTTC. Translating it yields CASSFRVDSFYEQYF. The chain has TRBV27 and TRBJ2-7, with D possibly being TRBD1 (5 bases). The V end was cut by 3 bases, the J end by 3 bases, with 15 bases between. The germline CDR1 and CDR2 sequences are MNHEY and SMNVEV (reference sequence). The CDR3 is 15 amino acids.

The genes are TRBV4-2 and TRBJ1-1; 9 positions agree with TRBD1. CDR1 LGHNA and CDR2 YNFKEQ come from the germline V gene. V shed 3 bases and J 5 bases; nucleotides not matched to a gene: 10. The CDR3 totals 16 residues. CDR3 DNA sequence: TGTGCCAGCAGCCACAGGACAGGGGTTAAGGGGACTGAAGCTTTCTTT. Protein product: CASSHRTGVKGTEAFF.

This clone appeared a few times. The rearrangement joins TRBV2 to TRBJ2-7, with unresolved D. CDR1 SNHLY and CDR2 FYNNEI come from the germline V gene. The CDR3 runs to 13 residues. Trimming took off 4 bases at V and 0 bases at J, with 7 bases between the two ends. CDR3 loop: CASSVERSYEQYF. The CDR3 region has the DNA TGTGCCAGCAGTGTAGAGCGCTCCTACGAGCAGTACTTC.

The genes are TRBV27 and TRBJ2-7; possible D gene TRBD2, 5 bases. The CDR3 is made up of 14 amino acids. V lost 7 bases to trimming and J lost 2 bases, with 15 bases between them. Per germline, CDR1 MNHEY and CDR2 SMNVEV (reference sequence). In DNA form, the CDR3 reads TGTGCCAGCAATAGCTTGGACTCTCCCTACGAGCAGTACTTC. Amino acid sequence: CASNSLDSPYEQYF.

CDR3 region: CASSFTPPTSGITGELFF. CDR3 coding DNA: TGTGCCAGCAGCTTCACCCCCCCCACTAGCGGGATCACCGGGGAGCTGTTTTTT. The chain combines TRBV14 with TRBJ2-2, with 10 nucleotides matching TRBD2. CDR3 length: 18 amino acids. CDR1 is SGHDN and CDR2 is FVKESK in the germline V gene. The V gene end was trimmed by 5 bases and the J gene end by 4 bases; junction bases not matched to a gene: 13.

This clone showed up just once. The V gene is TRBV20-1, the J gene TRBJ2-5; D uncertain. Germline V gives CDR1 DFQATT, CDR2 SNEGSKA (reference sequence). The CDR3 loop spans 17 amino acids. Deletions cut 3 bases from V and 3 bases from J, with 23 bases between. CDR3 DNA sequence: TGCAGTGCTAGTCGCGACATCACCTTGGGCCCCAAAGAGACCCAGTACTTC. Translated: CSASRDITLGPKETQYF.

DNA of the CDR3: TGTGCCAGCAGTGATTTGGCAGGGGGCTTGTCACCCCTCCACTTT. Protein sequence: CASSDLAGGLSPLHF. This chain links TRBV6-1 with TRBJ1-6; 8 nucleotides match TRBD1. The germline V gene encodes CDR1 MNHNS and CDR2 SASEGT. Trimming removed 3 bases from V and 10 bases from J; junction bases left unmatched: 8. The length of the CDR3 is 15 residues.

CDR3 residues: CASSRHTVMENGYTF. The CDR3 DNA reads as TGTGCCAGCAGTCGCCATACGGTAATGGAGAATGGCTACACCTTC. The chain combines TRBV11-3 with TRBJ1-2; the D is unclear. The V gene's germline CDR1 is SGHNT and CDR2 YENEEA. There are 15 residues in the CDR3. V lost 6 bases and J lost 6, with 20 bases in between.

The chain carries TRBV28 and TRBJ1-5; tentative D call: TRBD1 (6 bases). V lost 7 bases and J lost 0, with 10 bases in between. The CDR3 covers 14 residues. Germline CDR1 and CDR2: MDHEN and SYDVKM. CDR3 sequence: CASTLDSSNQPQHF. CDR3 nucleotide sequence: TGTGCCAGCACCCTGGACAGTAGCAATCAGCCCCAGCATTTT.

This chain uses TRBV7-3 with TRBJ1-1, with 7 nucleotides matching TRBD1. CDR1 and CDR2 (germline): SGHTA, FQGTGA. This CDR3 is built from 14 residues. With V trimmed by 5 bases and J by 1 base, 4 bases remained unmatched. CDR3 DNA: TGTGCCAGCAGCCGAGGGGGCGGGAACACTGAAGCTTTCTTT. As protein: CASSRGGGNTEAFF.

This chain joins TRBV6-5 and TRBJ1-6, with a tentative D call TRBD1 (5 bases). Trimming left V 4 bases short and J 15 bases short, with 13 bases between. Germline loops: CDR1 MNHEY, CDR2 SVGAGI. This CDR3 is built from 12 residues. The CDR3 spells CASSFSGQVLHF. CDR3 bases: TGTGCCAGCAGTTTCTCGGGGCAAGTCCTCCACTTT.

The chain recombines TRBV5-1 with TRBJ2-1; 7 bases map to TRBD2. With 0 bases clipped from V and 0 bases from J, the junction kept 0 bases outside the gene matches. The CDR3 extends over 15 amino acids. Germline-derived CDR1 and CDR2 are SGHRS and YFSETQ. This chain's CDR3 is CASSLVAGSYNEQFF. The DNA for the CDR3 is TGCGCCAGCAGCTTGGTAGCGGGCTCCTACAATGAGCAGTTCTTC. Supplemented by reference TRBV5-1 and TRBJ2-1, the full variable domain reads KAGVTQTPRYLIKTRGQQVTLSCSPISGHRSVSWYQQTPGQGLQFLFEYFSETQRNKGNFPGRFSGRQFSNSRSEMNVSTLELGDSALYLCASSLVAGSYNEQFFGPGTRLTVL.